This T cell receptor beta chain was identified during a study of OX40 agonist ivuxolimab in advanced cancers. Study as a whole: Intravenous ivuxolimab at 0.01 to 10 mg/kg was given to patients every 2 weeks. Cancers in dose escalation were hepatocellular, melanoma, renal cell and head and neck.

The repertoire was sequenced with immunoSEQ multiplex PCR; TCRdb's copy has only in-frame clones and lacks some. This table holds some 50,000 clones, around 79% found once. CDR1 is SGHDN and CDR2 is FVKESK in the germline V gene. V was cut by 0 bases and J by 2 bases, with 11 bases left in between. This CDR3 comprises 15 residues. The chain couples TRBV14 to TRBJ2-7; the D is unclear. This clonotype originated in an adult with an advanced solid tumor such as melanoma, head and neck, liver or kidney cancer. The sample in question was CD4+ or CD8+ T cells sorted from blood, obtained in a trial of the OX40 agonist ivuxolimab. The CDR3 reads CASSQDNARTYEQYF. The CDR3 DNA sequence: TGTGCCAGCAGCCAAGATAACGCCAGGACCTACGAGCAGTACTTC.